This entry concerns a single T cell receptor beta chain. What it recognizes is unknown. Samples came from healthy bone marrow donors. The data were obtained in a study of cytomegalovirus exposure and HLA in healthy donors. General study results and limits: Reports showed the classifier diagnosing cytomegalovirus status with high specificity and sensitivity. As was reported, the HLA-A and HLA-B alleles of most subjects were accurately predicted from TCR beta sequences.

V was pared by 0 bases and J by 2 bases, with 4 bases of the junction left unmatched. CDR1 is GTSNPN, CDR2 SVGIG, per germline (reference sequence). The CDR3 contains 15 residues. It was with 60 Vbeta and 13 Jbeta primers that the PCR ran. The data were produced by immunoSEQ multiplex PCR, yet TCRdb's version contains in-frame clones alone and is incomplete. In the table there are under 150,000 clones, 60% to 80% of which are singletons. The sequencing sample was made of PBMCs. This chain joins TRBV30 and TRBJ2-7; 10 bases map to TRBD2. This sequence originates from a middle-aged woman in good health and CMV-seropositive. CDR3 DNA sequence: TGTGCCTGGAGTGTCCTTAGCGGGGGGCCCTACGAGCAGTACTTC. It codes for CAWSVLSGGPYEQYF.